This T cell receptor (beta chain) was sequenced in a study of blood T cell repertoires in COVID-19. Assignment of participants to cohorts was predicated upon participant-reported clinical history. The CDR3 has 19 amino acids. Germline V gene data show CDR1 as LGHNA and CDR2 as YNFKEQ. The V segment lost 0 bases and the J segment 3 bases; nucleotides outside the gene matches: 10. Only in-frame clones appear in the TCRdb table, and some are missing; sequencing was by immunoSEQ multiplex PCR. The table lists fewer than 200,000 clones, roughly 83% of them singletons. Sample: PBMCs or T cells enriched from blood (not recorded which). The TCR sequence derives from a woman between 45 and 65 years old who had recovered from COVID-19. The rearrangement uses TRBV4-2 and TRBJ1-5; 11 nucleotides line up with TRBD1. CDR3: CASSQDYRTGGGNNQPQHF. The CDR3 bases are TGTGCCAGCAGCCAAGATTATAGGACAGGGGGCGGAAACAATCAGCCCCAGCATTTT.